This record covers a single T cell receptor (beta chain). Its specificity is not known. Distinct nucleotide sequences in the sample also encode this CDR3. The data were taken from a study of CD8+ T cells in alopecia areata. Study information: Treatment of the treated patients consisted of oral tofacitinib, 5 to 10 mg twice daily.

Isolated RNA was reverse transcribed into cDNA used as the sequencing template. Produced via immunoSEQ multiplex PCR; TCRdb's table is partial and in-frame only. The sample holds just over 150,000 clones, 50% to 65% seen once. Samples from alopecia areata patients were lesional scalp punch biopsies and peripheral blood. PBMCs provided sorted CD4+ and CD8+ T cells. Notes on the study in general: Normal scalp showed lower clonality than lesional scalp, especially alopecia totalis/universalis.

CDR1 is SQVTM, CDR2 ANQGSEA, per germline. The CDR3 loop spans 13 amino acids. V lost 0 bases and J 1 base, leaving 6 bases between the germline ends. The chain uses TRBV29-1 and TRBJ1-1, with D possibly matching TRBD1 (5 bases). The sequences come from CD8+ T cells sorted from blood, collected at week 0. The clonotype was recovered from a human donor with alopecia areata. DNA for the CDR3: TGCAGCGTTGAAGATAGGGGGAACACTGAAGCTTTCTTT. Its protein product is CSVEDRGNTEAFF. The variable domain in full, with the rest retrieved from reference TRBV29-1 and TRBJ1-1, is SAVISQKPSRDICQRGTSLTIQCQVDSQVTMMFWYRQQPGQSLTLIATANQGSEATYESGFVIDKFPISRPNLTFSTLTVSNMSPEDSSIYLCSVEDRGNTEAFFGQGTRLTVV.